These T cell receptor beta chains were read from a single sample in a study of blood T cells in healthy people across ages. TCRdb re-analysed the 5' RACE reads in MiXCR, keeping a single row per CDR3 protein. The sample carries 700,000 or so distinct CDR3 sequences, 40% to 45% recorded once. The sample taken for sequencing was blood. The receptors here all came from a man aged 80 or over in good health. Each CDR3 is given with its conserved first and last residue. A D gene is named only where the DNA matches it firmly. Clone sizes are given selectively: once, few, many, or a class where the clone is expanded.

CDR3nt	CDR3aa	abundance	v_gene	j_gene	d_gene
TGTGCCAGCGAAGGGGGACAGGGATCCTACGAGCAGTACTTC	CASEGGQGSYEQYF	few	TRBV6-2/TRBV6-3	TRBJ2-7	TRBD1
TGCAGTGCTAGAGAGATTAGCGGGAGTTTGATCTCCTACGAGCAGTACTTC	CSAREISGSLISYEQYF	.	TRBV20-1	TRBJ2-7	TRBD2
TGTGCCAGCAGCCTAGCGGGAGTATATGAGCAGTTCTTC	CASSLAGVYEQFF	.	TRBV3-1	TRBJ2-1	TRBD2
TGCAGTGCCAACAAACACGCTGCGGGGATCTACGAGCAGTACTTC	CSANKHAAGIYEQYF	.	TRBV20-1	TRBJ2-7	.
TGTGCCAGCAGCCCCGGCGGAATGTACTCCTACGAGCAGTACTTC	CASSPGGMYSYEQYF	many	TRBV7-2	TRBJ2-7	.
TGTGCCAGCAGCTTCCGACTAGCGGATGTTCGGGATGAGCAGTTCTTC	CASSFRLADVRDEQFF	many	TRBV7-2	TRBJ2-1	TRBD2
TGCAGCGTCGGGACAGACACCGGGGAGCTGTTTTTT	CSVGTDTGELFF	many	TRBV29-1	TRBJ2-2	TRBD1
TGTGCCAGCAGTTTTTCGGGGGGCCTTGGATCGGAGCAGTTCTTC	CASSFSGGLGSEQFF	.	TRBV28	TRBJ2-1	.
TGTGCCAGCAGCCGGGGAACCCAAGACAGGATAGTACAAGAGACCCAGTACTTC	CASSRGTQDRIVQETQYF	.	TRBV14	TRBJ2-5	.
TGTGCCTGGAGGGAACAGGGAGCCGATAATTCACCCCTCCACTTT	CAWREQGADNSPLHF	.	TRBV30	TRBJ1-6	.
TGTGCCAGCAGCCTCCCGAAGCTGGGACGGGGGGGAGAGACCCAGTACTTC	CASSLPKLGRGGETQYF	few	TRBV3-1	TRBJ2-5	TRBD2
TGCGCCAGCAGCGATCGTACAGGGCCGGGCTCCTACGAGCAGTACTTC	CASSDRTGPGSYEQYF	.	TRBV5-1	TRBJ2-7	.
TGTGCCAGCAGACGTACTGGGGCAGGGGGGAATGAGCAGTTCTTC	CASRRTGAGGNEQFF	.	TRBV12-3/TRBV12-4	TRBJ2-1	.
TGTGCCAGCAGCTTAGGTTCGGGACTAGCGGGAGAGGAAGAGACCCAGTACTTC	CASSLGSGLAGEEETQYF	.	TRBV11-3	TRBJ2-5	TRBD2
TGTGCCAGCAGCTTAGGAAGTAGCACAGATACGCAGTATTTT	CASSLGSSTDTQYF	many	TRBV6-2/TRBV6-3	TRBJ2-3	.